This T cell receptor (beta chain) was retrieved from a study of regulatory T cells in long-lasting Graves disease. Described time point: newly diagnosed GD, antithyroid drugs for less than 3 months. From RNA extracted from PBMCs, the TCR library was made. TCR beta libraries were built with iRepertoire HTBI primers and Arm-PCR of CDR3 regions. MiXCR, run by TCRdb on the multiplex PCR reads, gives a single entry per CDR3 protein. The table has more than 400,000 distinct CDR3 sequences, around 15% seen once; the top ten hold more than 9%. CDR3 length equals 12 residues. The germline V gene has CDR1 MNHNS and CDR2 SASEGT. Trimming removed 5 bases from V and 7 bases from J; junction bases left unmatched: 4. This clonotype was observed many times. The antigen is not known. General study points: Relative to newly diagnosed Graves' patients, persistent ones had lower TCR diversity.

The data were also submitted as part of a second study, on T cells in Graves' hyperthyroidism and ophthalmopathy.

V usage is TRBV6-1 and J usage is TRBJ1-1; 7 nucleotides align to TRBD1. Source: peripheral blood mononuclear cells (PBMCs), taken at new diagnosis, from a patient treated with antithyroid drugs. This clonotype was sampled from a middle-aged man with Graves disease. For the CDR3, the DNA is TGTGCCAGCAGTACGGGACAGCGTGAAGCTTTCTTT. It specifies CASSTGQREAFF.